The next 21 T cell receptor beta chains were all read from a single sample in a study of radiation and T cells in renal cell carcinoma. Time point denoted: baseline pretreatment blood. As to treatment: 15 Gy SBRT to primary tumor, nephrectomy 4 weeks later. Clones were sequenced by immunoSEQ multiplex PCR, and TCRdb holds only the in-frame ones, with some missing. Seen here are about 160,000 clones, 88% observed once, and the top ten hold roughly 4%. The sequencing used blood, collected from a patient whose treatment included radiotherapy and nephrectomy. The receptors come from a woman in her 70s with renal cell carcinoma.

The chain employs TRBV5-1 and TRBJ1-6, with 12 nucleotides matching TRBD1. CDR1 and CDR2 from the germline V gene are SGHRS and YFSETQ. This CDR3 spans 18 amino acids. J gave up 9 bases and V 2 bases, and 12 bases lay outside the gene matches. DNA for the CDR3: TGCGCCAGCAGCTTAAGAGCTTCCGGGACAGGGGGCTTTTCACCCCTCCACTTT. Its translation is CASSLRASGTGGFSPLHF.

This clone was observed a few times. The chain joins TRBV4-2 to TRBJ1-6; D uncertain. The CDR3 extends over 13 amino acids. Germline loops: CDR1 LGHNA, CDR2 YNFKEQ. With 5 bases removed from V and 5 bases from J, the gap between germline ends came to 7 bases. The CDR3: CASSSGDNSPLHF. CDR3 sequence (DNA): TGTGCCAGCAGCTCCGGGGATAATTCACCCCTCCACTTT.

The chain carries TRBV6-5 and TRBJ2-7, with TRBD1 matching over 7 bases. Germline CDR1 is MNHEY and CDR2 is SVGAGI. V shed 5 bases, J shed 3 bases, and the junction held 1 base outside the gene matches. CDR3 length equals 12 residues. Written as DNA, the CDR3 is TGTGCCAGCAGTCGGACAGGCTACGAGCAGTACTTC. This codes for CASSRTGYEQYF.

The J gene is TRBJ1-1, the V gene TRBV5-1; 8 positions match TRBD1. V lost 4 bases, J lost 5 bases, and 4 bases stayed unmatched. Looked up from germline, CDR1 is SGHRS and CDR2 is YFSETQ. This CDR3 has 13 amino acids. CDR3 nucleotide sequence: TGCGCCAGCAGCCTCCACAGGGGGACTGAAGCTTTCTTT. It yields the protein CASSLHRGTEAFF.

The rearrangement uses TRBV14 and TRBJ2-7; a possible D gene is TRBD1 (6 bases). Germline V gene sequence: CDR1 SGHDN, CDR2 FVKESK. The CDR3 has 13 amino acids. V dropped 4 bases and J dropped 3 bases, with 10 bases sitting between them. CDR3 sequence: CASSPTGIYEQYF. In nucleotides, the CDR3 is TGTGCCAGCAGCCCTACAGGGATCTACGAGCAGTACTTC.

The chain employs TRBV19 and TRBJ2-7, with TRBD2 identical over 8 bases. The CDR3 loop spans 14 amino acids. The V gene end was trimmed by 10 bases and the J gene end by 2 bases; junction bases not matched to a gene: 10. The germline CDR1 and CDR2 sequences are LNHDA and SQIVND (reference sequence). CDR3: CANPTGTSPYEQYF. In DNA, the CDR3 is TGTGCCAACCCGACCGGGACTAGTCCCTACGAGCAGTACTTC. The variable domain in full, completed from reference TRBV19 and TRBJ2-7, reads DGGITQSPKYLFRKEGQNVTLSCEQNLNHDAMYWYRQDPGQGLRLIYYSQIVNDFQKGDIAEGYSVSREKKESFPLTVTSAQKNPTAFYLCANPTGTSPYEQYFGPGTRLTVT.

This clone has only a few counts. CDR3 sequence: CASSLRQGAGSPLHF. The CDR3 DNA is TGCGCCAGCAGCCTAAGACAGGGAGCTGGTTCACCCCTCCACTTT. The chain is built from TRBV4-1 and TRBJ1-6; 7 bases agree with TRBD1. V shed 4 bases, J shed 9 bases, and the junction held 9 bases outside the gene matches. From germline, CDR1 is MGHRA and CDR2 YSYEKL. CDR3 size: 15 residues.

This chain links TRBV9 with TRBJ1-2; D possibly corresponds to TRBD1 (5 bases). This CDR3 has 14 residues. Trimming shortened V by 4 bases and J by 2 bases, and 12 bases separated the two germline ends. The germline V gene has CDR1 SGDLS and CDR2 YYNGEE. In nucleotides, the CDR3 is TGTGCCAGCAGCACAAGAGACAGAAACTATGGCTACACCTTC. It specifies CASSTRDRNYGYTF.

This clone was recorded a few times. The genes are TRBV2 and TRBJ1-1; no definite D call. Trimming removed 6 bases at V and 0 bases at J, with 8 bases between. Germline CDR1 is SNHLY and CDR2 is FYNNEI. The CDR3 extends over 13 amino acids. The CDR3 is CASRQSLNTEAFF. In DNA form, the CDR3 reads TGTGCCAGCAGGCAGTCCTTGAACACTGAAGCTTTCTTT.

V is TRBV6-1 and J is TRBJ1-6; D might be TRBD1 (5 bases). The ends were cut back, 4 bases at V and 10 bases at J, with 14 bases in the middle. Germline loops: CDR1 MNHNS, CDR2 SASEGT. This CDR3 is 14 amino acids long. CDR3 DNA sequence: TGTGCCAGCAGTGCCGGCACAGGCGGCTCACCCCTCCACTTT. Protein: CASSAGTGGSPLHF.

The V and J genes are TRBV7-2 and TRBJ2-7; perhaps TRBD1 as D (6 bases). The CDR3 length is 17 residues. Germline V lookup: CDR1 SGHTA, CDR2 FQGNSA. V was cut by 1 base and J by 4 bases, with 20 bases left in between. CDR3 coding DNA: TGTGCCAGCAGCTTAGTCCAGGGGTCAGGGTCAGCATACGAGCAGTACTTC. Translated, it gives CASSLVQGSGSAYEQYF.

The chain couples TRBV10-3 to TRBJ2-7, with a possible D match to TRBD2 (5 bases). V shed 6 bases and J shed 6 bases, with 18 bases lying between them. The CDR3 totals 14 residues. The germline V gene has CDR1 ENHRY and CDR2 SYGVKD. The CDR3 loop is CAISNGPGSVEQYF. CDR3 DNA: TGTGCCATCAGCAATGGACCGGGGTCGGTCGAGCAGTACTTC.

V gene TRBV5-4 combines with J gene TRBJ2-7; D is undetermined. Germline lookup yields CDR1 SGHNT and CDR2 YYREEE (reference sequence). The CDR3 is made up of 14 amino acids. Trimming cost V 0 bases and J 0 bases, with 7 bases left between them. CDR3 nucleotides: TGTGCCAGCAGCTTGGACATAAGCTCCTACGAGCAGTACTTC. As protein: CASSLDISSYEQYF.

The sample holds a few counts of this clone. CDR3 in DNA: TGTGCCAGCAGCTTAGTAGCCGAGGGAAATCAGCCCCAGCATTTT. This translates into CASSLVAEGNQPQHF. The chain recombines TRBV7-2 with TRBJ1-5; D call uncertain. V lost 1 base to trimming and J lost 4 bases, with 11 bases between them. The CDR3 extends over 15 amino acids. From germline, CDR1 is SGHTA and CDR2 FQGNSA.

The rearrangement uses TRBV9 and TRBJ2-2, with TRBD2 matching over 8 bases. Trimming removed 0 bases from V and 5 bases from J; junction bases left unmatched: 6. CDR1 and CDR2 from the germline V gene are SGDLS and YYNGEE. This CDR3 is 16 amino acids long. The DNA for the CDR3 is TGTGCCAGCAGCGTAGAGGTAGCGGGACCAACCGGGGAGCTGTTTTTT. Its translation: CASSVEVAGPTGELFF.

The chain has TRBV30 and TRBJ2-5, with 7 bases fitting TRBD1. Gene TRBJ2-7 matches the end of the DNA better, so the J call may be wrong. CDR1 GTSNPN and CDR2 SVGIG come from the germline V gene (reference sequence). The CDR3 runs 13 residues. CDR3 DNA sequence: TGTGCCTGGAGTGGACAGGGCTCCTACGAGCAGTACTTC. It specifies CAWSGQGSYEQYF.

The CDR3 reads CASSLGQATDTQYF. DNA of the CDR3: TGTGCCAGCAGCTTAGGACAGGCCACAGATACGCAGTATTTT. This chain joins TRBV7-2 and TRBJ2-3, with a possible D match to TRBD1 (6 bases). The V end lost 1 base, the J end lost 2 bases, and 7 bases lay between the germline ends. The CDR3 covers 14 residues. CDR1 and CDR2 (germline): SGHTA, FQGNSA.

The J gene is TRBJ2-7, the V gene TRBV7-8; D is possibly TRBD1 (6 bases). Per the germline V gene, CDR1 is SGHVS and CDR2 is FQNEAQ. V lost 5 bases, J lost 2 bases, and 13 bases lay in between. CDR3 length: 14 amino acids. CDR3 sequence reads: CASSVRDTAYEQYF. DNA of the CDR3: TGTGCCAGCAGCGTCCGGGACACCGCCTACGAGCAGTACTTC. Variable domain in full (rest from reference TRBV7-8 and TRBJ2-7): GAGVSQSPRYKVAKRGQDVALRCDPISGHVSLFWYQQALGQGPEFLTYFQNEAQLDKSGLPSDRFFAERPEGSVSTLKIQRTQQEDSAVYLCASSVRDTAYEQYFGPGTRLTVT.

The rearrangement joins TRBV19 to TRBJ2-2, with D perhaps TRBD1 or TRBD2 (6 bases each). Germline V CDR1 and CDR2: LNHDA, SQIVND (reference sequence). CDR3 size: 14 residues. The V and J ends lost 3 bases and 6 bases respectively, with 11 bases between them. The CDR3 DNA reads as TGTGCCAGTAGTATTTTAGGGGGGCCCGGGGAGCTGTTTTTT. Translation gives CASSILGGPGELFF.

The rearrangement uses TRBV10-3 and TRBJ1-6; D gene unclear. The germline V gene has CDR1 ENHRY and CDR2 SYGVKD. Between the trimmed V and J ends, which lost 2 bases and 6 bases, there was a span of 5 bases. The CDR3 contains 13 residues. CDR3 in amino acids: CAISEAFNSPLHF. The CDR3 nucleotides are TGTGCCATCAGTGAGGCGTTTAATTCACCCCTCCACTTT.

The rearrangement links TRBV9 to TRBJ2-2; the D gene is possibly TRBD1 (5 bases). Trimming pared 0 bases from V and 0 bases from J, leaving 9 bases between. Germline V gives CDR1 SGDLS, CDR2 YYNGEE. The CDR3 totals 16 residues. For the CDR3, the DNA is TGTGCCAGCAGCGTAGATCCAGGGACGAACACCGGGGAGCTGTTTTTT. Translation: CASSVDPGTNTGELFF. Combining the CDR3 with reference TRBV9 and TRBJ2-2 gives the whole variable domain DSGVTQTPKHLITATGQRVTLRCSPRSGDLSVYWYQQSLDQGLQFLIQYYNGEERAKGNILERFSAQQFPDLHSELNLSSLELGDSALYFCASSVDPGTNTGELFFGEGSRLTVL.